Below are 20 T cell receptor beta chains sequenced from a single sample in a study of cytomegalovirus exposure and HLA in healthy donors. Use of 60 Vbeta and 13 Jbeta primers characterized the PCR. Assay: immunoSEQ multiplex PCR; the TCRdb copy retains only in-frame clones and omits some. The sample shows fewer than 150,000 clones, around 77% of them seen only once. Sequenced sample: PBMCs. These TCRs come from a man between 45 and 60 years old in good health and CMV-seronegative.

This chain uses TRBV7-6 with TRBJ1-3; no clear D gene. V was pared by 4 bases and J by 4 bases, with 11 bases between. CDR3 length equals 14 residues. Germline values: CDR1 SGHVS, CDR2 FNYEAQ. Here the CDR3 reads CASSSRGGGNTIYF. The CDR3 DNA is TGTGCCAGCAGCTCTAGAGGCGGCGGAAACACCATATATTTT. Variable domain in full (rest from reference TRBV7-6 and TRBJ1-3): GAGVSQSPRYKVTKRGQDVALRCDPISGHVSLYWYRQALGQGPEFLTYFNYEAQQDKSGLPNDRFSAERPEGSISTLTIQRTEQRDSAMYRCASSSRGGGNTIYFGEGSWLTVV.

The DNA for the CDR3 is TGCAGCGTTGAACTCCAGGGGAACACTGAAGCTTTCTTT. This gives the protein CSVELQGNTEAFF. The chain is built from TRBV29-1 and TRBJ1-1; D might be TRBD1 (5 bases). Germline CDR1 and CDR2: SQVTM and ANQGSEA. V lost 2 bases and J 1 base, leaving 8 bases between the germline ends. This CDR3 has 13 residues.

In this sample, this clone turned up a few times. CDR3 sequence reads: CAWRAGARDEKLFF. The CDR3 region has the DNA TGTGCCTGGAGAGCGGGGGCGAGGGATGAAAAACTGTTTTTT. V usage is TRBV30 and J usage is TRBJ1-4; D may be TRBD1 (6 bases). The germline V gene has CDR1 GTSNPN and CDR2 SVGIG (reference sequence). This CDR3 contains 14 residues. Trimming shortened V by 3 bases and J by 6 bases, and 14 bases separated the two germline ends.

This chain links TRBV6-1 with TRBJ2-2; D perhaps matches TRBD1 (6 bases). Germline CDR1 is MNHNS and CDR2 is SASEGT. V was trimmed by 6 bases and J by 3 bases, leaving 11 bases between them. CDR3 length: 14 amino acids. The CDR3 sequence: CASSTGYDTGELFF. The CDR3 DNA is TGTGCCAGCAGCACAGGGTATGACACCGGGGAGCTGTTTTTT.

V gene TRBV9 combines with J gene TRBJ2-5, with 10 nucleotides matching TRBD2. The CDR3 spans 15 residues. Looked up from germline, CDR1 is SGDLS and CDR2 is YYNGEE. The V gene end was trimmed by 6 bases and the J gene end by 2 bases; junction bases not matched to a gene: 7. CDR3 loop: CASTPSGRGQETQYF. DNA of the CDR3: TGTGCCAGCACCCCTAGCGGGAGAGGGCAAGAGACCCAGTACTTC.

V and J are TRBV9 and TRBJ2-2; TRBD2 aligns across 7 bases. Germline CDR1 is SGDLS and CDR2 is YYNGEE. Trimming took 5 bases from V and 5 from J; bases not matched to a gene: 6. CDR3 length: 14 amino acids. The CDR3 spells CASSRPAGTGELFF. In nucleotides, the CDR3 is TGTGCCAGCAGTCGGCCAGCGGGAACCGGGGAGCTGTTTTTT.

This clone was detected a few times. The rearrangement uses TRBV5-5 and TRBJ2-1, with D perhaps TRBD1 (5 bases). CDR1 and CDR2 (germline): SGHKS, YYEKEE (reference sequence). The length of the CDR3 is 15 residues. V lost 0 bases, J lost 3 bases, and 10 bases lay in between. CDR3 in amino acids: CASSLDQGSYNEQFF. The CDR3 coding sequence is TGTGCCAGCAGCTTGGATCAGGGTAGCTACAATGAGCAGTTCTTC.

This clone appeared a few times. This rearrangement joins TRBV5-1 to TRBJ2-5, with D maybe TRBD1 (6 bases). The germline CDR1 and CDR2 sequences are SGHRS and YFSETQ. The CDR3 spans 15 residues. With 3 bases removed from V and 5 bases from J, the gap between germline ends came to 17 bases. CDR3 sequence reads: CASSWTEIFRETQYF. Written as DNA, the CDR3 is TGCGCCAGCAGCTGGACAGAGATCTTTCGGGAGACCCAGTACTTC.

The CDR3 sequence: CASSWDRWNSPLHF. CDR3 DNA: TGTGCCAGCAGTTGGGACAGGTGGAATTCACCCCTCCACTTT. The chain links TRBV28 to TRBJ1-6; 8 bases align to TRBD1. This CDR3 region has 14 residues. Germline V lookup: CDR1 MDHEN, CDR2 SYDVKM. J lost 7 bases, V lost 4 bases, and 3 bases had no gene match.

The rearrangement uses TRBV6-5 and TRBJ1-1, with TRBD1 matching 10 bases. CDR3 size: 14 residues. The germline V gene has CDR1 MNHEY and CDR2 SVGAGI. Trimming cost V 6 bases and J 3 bases; bases outside gene matches: 4. Here the CDR3 DNA reads TGTGCCAGCAGCGAAGGGACAGGGGACACTGAAGCTTTCTTT. This encodes CASSEGTGDTEAFF.

This chain uses TRBV10-3 with TRBJ1-5, with a possible D match to TRBD1 (5 bases). The CDR3 spans 14 residues. V lost 0 bases and J 15 bases, leaving 18 bases between the germline ends. From germline, CDR1 is ENHRY and CDR2 SYGVKD. The CDR3 nucleotides read TGTGCCATCAGTGAGTCCAAGGGGCCCTATCCATCGCATTTT. It specifies CAISESKGPYPSHF.

This sequence joins TRBV19 and TRBJ2-2, with TRBD1 identical over 7 bases. V shed 6 bases and J 0 bases; nucleotides not matched to a gene: 4. The CDR3 consists of 15 residues. In germline, CDR1 is LNHDA, CDR2 SQIVND (reference sequence). As DNA, the CDR3 is TGTGCCAGTAGCCCCGGGACAGCGAACACCGGGGAGCTGTTTTTT. Translating it yields CASSPGTANTGELFF.

This rearrangement joins TRBV19 to TRBJ2-2, with D possibly being TRBD1 (6 bases). The CDR3 consists of 14 residues. The V end lost 3 bases, the J end lost 6 bases, and 11 bases lay between the germline ends. Germline CDR1 is LNHDA and CDR2 is SQIVND (reference sequence). The CDR3 sequence is CASSIRQAAGELFF. The CDR3 DNA sequence: TGTGCCAGTAGTATCCGACAGGCAGCCGGGGAGCTGTTTTTT.

The V and J genes are TRBV4-1 and TRBJ2-2, with D possibly matching TRBD1 (5 bases). Trimming removed 2 bases from V and 7 bases from J, with 11 bases in between. The CDR3 spans 14 residues. Germline-derived CDR1 and CDR2 are MGHRA and YSYEKL. CDR3 DNA sequence: TGCGCCAGCAGCCAATTTGACAGCCGCGGGGAGCTGTTTTTT. Amino acid sequence: CASSQFDSRGELFF.

This clone has more than one count but fewer than ten. The V call is TRBV28, the J call TRBJ1-5; tentative D call: TRBD1 (5 bases). Germline V gene data show CDR1 as MDHEN and CDR2 as SYDVKM. V was clipped by 6 bases and J by 3 bases, with 12 bases between them. The CDR3 is 14 amino acids. The CDR3, as DNA: TGTGCCAGCAGGACAGACAGCCACAATCAGCCCCAGCATTTT. Encoded protein: CASRTDSHNQPQHF.

The chain uses TRBV25-1 and TRBJ2-1; 8 bases agree with TRBD2. From germline, CDR1 is MGHDK and CDR2 SYGVNS. The ends lost 9 bases at V and 6 bases at J; junction bases unmatched: 10. The CDR3 totals 14 residues. DNA of the CDR3: TGTGCCAGTAAAAGAGCGGGAGTGGTCAATGAGCAGTTCTTC. Translation gives CASKRAGVVNEQFF.

The rearrangement uses TRBV10-3 and TRBJ1-2, with D possibly being TRBD1 (5 bases). Trimming removed 4 bases at V and 3 bases at J, with 12 bases between. Germline CDR1 reads ENHRY; CDR2 reads SYGVKD. The CDR3 has 14 amino acids. In nucleotides, the CDR3 is TGTGCCATCAGTGGTGCGGGGCACCACTATGGCTACACCTTC. This gives the protein CAISGAGHHYGYTF.

This chain links TRBV5-1 with TRBJ1-1; 11 bases map to TRBD1. The V gene's germline CDR1 is SGHRS and CDR2 YFSETQ. Germline trimming cut 3 bases from V and 4 bases from J; bases unmatched to any gene: 2. The CDR3 is 14 residues long. The CDR3 coding sequence is TGCGCCAGCAGCTGGGGGACAGGGGGCACTGAAGCTTTCTTT. Protein product: CASSWGTGGTEAFF.

The sample holds a few counts of this clone. The chain couples TRBV2 to TRBJ2-7; the match to TRBD2 covers 9 bases. The germline gives CDR1 SNHLY, CDR2 FYNNEI. The CDR3 loop spans 14 amino acids. V gave up 2 bases and J gave up 9 bases; unmatched junction bases: 8. The CDR3 sequence: CASSESLAGRGQYF. CDR3 coding DNA: TGTGCCAGCAGTGAATCGCTAGCGGGAAGGGGGCAGTACTTC.

The J gene is TRBJ2-6, the V gene TRBV9, with 13 bases fitting TRBD2. After removal of 3 bases from V and 2 bases from J, the junction contained 11 bases not matched to a gene. Per the germline V gene, CDR1 is SGDLS and CDR2 is YYNGEE. The CDR3 covers 20 residues. CDR3 bases: TGTGCCAGCAGCGCAGATTTACCCGGACTAGCGGGAGCTGGGGCCAACGTCCTGACTTTC. This sequence encodes CASSADLPGLAGAGANVLTF.